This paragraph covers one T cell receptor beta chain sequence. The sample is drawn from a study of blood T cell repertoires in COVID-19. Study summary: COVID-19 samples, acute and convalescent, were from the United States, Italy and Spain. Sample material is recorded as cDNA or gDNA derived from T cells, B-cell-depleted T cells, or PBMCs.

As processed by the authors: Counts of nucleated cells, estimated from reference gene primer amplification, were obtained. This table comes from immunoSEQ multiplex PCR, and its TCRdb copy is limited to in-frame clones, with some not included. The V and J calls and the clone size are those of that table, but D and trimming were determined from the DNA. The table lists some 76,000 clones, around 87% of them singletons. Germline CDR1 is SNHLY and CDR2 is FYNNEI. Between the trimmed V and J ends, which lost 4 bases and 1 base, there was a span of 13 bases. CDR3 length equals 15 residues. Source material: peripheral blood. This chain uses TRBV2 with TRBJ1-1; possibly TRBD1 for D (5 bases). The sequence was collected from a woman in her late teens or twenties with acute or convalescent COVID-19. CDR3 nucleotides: TGTGCCAGCAGTGTGGATCAGGGTGGGAACACTGAAGCTTTCTTT. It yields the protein CASSVDQGGNTEAFF.